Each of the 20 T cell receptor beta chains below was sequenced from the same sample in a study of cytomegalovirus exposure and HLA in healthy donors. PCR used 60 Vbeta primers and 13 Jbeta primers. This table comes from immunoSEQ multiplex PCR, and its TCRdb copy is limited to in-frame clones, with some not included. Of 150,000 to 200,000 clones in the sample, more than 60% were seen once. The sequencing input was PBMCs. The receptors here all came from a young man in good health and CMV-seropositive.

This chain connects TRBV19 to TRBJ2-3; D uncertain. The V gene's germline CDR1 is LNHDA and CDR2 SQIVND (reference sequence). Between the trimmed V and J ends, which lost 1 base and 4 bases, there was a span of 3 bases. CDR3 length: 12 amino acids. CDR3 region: CASSIGPDTQYF. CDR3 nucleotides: TGTGCCAGTAGTATAGGGCCAGATACGCAGTATTTT.

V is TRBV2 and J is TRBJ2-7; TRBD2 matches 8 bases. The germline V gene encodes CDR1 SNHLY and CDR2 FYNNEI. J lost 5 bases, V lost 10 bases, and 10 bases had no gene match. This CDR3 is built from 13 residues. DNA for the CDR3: TGTGCCACCCTAAAGTGGACTAGCAACGAGCAGTACTTC. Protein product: CATLKWTSNEQYF.

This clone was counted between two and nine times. DNA of the CDR3: TGCGCCAGCAGCTTCCCAGGGACTAGCGGGAGGGCCTGGAGCACAGATACGCAGTATTTT. The encoded protein is CASSFPGTSGRAWSTDTQYF. The chain recombines TRBV5-1 with TRBJ2-3, with TRBD2 matching 16 bases. CDR1 SGHRS and CDR2 YFSETQ come from the germline V gene. This CDR3 is built from 20 residues. J lost 0 bases, V lost 2 bases, and 9 bases had no gene match.

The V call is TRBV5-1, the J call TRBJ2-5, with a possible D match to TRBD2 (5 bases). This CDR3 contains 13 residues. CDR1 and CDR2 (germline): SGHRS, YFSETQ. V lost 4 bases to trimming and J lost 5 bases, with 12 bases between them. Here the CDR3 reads CASSTGGGETQYF. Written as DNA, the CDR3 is TGCGCCAGCAGCACCGGAGGTGGGGAGACCCAGTACTTC.

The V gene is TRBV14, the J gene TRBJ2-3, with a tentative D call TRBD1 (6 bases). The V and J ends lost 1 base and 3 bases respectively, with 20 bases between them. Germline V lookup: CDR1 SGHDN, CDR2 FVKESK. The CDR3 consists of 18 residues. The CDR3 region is CASSQARQAPGSTDTQYF. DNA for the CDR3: TGTGCCAGCAGCCAAGCCCGACAGGCCCCAGGCTCGACAGATACGCAGTATTTT.

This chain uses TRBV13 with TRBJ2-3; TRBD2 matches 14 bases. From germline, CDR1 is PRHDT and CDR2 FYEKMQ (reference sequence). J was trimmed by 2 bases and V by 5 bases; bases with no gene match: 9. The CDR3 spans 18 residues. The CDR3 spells CASSPGLAGDITTDTQYF. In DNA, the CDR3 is TGTGCCAGCAGCCCGGGACTAGCGGGAGACATCACCACAGATACGCAGTATTTT.

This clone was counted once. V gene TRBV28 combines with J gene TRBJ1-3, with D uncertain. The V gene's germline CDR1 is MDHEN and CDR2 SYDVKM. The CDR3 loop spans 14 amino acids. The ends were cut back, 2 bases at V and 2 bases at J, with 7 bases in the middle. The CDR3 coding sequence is TGTGCCAGCAGTTTAACTCTGGCTGGAAACACCATATATTTT. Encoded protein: CASSLTLAGNTIYF.

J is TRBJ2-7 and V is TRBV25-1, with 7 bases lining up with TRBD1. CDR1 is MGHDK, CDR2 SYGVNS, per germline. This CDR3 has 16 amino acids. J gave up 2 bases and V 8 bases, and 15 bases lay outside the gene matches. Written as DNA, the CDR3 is TGTGCCAGCCAACAGGATGATGACAGGGCGACCTACGAGCAGTACTTC. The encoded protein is CASQQDDDRATYEQYF.

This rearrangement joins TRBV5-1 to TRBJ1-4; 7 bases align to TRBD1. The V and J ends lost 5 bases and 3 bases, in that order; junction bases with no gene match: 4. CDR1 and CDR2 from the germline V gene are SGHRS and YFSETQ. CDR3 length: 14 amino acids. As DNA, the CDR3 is TGCGCCAGCAGAAACAGGGGTGCTAATGAAAAACTGTTTTTT. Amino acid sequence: CASRNRGANEKLFF.

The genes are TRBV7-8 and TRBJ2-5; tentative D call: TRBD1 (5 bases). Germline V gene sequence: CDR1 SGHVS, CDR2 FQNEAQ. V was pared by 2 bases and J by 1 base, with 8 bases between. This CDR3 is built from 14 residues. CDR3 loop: CASSLFRVQETQYF. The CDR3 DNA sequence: TGTGCCAGCAGCTTATTCAGGGTCCAAGAGACCCAGTACTTC.

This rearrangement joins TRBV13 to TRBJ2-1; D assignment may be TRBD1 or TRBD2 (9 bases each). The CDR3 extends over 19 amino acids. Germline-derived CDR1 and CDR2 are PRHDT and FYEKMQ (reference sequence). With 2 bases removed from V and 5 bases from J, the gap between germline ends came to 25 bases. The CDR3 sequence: CASSLRGQGLAGGDNEQFF. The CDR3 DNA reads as TGTGCCAGCAGCTTAAGGGGACAGGGATTGGCGGGAGGGGACAATGAGCAGTTCTTC.

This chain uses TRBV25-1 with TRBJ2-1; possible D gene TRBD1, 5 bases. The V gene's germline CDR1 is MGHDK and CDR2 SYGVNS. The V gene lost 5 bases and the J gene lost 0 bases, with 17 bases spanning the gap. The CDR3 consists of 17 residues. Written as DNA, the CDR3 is TGTGCCAGCAGTTCTGTCAGGGAATCGAGCTCCTACAATGAGCAGTTCTTC. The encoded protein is CASSSVRESSSYNEQFF.

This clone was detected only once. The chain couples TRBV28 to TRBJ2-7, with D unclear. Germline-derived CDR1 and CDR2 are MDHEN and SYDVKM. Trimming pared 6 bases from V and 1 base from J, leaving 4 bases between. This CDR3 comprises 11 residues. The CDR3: CASRLSYEQYF. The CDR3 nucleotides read TGTGCCAGCAGACTTTCCTACGAGCAGTACTTC.

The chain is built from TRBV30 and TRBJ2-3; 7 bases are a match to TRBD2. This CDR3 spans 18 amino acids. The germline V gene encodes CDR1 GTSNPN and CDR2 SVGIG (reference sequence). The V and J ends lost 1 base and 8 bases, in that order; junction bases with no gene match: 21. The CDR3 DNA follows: TGTGCCTGGAGTGGGGGTTCTACGGGAGGATACACAGAAGGTACGCAGTATTTT. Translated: CAWSGGSTGGYTEGTQYF.

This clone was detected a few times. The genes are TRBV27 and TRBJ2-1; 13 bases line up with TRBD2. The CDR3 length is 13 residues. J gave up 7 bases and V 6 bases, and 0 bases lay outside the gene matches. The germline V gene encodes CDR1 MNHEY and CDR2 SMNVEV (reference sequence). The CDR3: CASRTSGRNEQFF. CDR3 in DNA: TGTGCCAGCAGGACTAGCGGGAGGAATGAGCAGTTCTTC.

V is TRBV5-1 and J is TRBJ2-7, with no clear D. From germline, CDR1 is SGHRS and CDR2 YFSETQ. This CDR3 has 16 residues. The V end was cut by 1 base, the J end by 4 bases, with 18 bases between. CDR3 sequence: CASSLKPSPELYEQYF. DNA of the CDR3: TGCGCCAGCAGCTTGAAGCCCTCCCCCGAATTATACGAGCAGTACTTC.

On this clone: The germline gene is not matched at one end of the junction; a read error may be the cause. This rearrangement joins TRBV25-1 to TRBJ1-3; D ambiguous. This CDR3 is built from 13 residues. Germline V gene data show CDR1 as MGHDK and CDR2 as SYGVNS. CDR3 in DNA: TGTGTCAGCACCCCCGCGGTGGGAAACACCATATATTTT. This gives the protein CVSTPAVGNTIYF.

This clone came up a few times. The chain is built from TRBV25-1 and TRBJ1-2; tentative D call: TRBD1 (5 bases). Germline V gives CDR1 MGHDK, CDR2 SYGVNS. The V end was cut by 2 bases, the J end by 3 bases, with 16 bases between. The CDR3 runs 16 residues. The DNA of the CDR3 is TGTGCCAGCAGTGAACCCGGGCAGGGATATGACTATGGCTACACCTTC. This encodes CASSEPGQGYDYGYTF.

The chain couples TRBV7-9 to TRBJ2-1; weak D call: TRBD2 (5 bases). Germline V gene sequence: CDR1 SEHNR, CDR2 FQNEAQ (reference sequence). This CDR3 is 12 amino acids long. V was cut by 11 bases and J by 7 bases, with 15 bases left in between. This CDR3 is CAAFSRENEQFF. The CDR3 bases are TGTGCCGCTTTTTCTCGGGAAAATGAGCAGTTCTTC.

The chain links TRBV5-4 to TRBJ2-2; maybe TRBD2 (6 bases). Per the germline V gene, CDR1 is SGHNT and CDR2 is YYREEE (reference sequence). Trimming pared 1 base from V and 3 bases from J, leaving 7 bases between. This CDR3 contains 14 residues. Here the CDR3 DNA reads TGTGCCAGCAGCTTGCGGGAGTACACCGGGGAGCTGTTTTTT. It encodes CASSLREYTGELFF.